These T cell receptor beta chains were read from a single sample in a study of cytomegalovirus exposure and HLA in healthy donors. Generated by immunoSEQ multiplex PCR, the TCRdb table keeps only in-frame clones and is missing some. The sample contains around 220,000 clones, under 80% of which appear only once. Sequenced sample: PBMCs. These receptors all come from a woman in her 30s in good health and CMV-seronegative. Each CDR3 is given with its conserved first and last residue. A D gene is named only where the DNA matches it firmly. A clone size is listed for some rows: how often the clone was seen (once, few, many), or a class if it is expanded.

CDR3 DNA	CDR3 protein	clone size	D gene	V gene	J gene
TGTGCCTGGATCCTTACAAGGGGGGGCACTGAAGCTTTCTTT	CAWILTRGGTEAFF	NA	NA	TRBV30	TRBJ1-1
TGTGCTAGTGGTTTGTACTACAATGAGCAGTTCTTC	CASGLYYNEQFF	NA	NA	TRBV12-5	TRBJ2-1
TGCGCCAGCAGCTTGTCAGGGTCAGCTTACGAGCAGTACTTC	CASSLSGSAYEQYF	NA	NA	TRBV5-1	TRBJ2-7
TGTGCCAGCAGTGAAGCCGTCCGCCCTAGCGGGAGGGACTTC	CASSEAVRPSGRDF	NA	TRBD2	TRBV2	TRBJ2-5
TGTGCCAGGGACGAGGACGGGGTCACCGGGGAGCTGTTTTTT	CARDEDGVTGELFF	once	NA	TRBV19	TRBJ2-2
TGTGCCAGCAGTATGGGGCCCGACACCTACGAGCAGTACTTC	CASSMGPDTYEQYF	NA	NA	TRBV6-1	TRBJ2-7
TGTGCCAGCAGCTTTGGGGGCGGGTCGAGCAATCAGCCCCAGCATTTT	CASSFGGGSSNQPQHF	NA	NA	TRBV5-4	TRBJ1-5
TGTGCCAGCAGCTCGACAGGTTGGAACTATGGCTACACCTTC	CASSSTGWNYGYTF	NA	NA	TRBV7-9	TRBJ1-2
TGTGCCAGCAGCTCTACAGGGAAGGGCACCGGGGAGCTGTTTTTT	CASSSTGKGTGELFF	NA	NA	TRBV5-8	TRBJ2-2
TGTGCCTGGAGTGTCGTAGCGGGGGACTACGAGCAGTACTTC	CAWSVVAGDYEQYF	NA	TRBD2	TRBV30	TRBJ2-7
TGTGCCAGCAGCCCCCAGACAGGGCGGGGTGGCTACACCTTC	CASSPQTGRGGYTF	NA	TRBD1	TRBV11-2	TRBJ1-2
TGTGCTAGCAGCTTGGTGGGGGCAGGGGAGCTGTTTTTT	CASSLVGAGELFF	NA	NA	TRBV7-7	TRBJ2-2
TGTGCCAGCAGCACCGGGACAAGGGATTCACCCCTCCACTTT	CASSTGTRDSPLHF	once	NA	TRBV5-6	TRBJ1-6
TGTGCCAGCAGCTTAGGGGGGGCTCATGGCTACACCTTC	CASSLGGAHGYTF	NA	NA	TRBV7-3	TRBJ1-2
TGTGCCAGCAGCTTGGGGGACAGGGAGTGGGACGAGCAGTACTTC	CASSLGDREWDEQYF	few	TRBD1	TRBV7-9	TRBJ2-7
TGTGCCAGCAGTGCCGGGGTTGGGTGGTCGGTCACTGAAGCTTTCTTT	CASSAGVGWSVTEAFF	few	NA	TRBV28	TRBJ1-1